The following is a TCR beta chain sequence with its context. The antigen it recognizes is unknown. Base qualities are not at hand, and no much larger clone is one base apart. The cohort was made up of 666 healthy bone marrow donors. At the time of sampling, every cohort member was nominally healthy, though immune exposures that went unrecorded were likely present. The donor tested CMV seronegative, placing the donor among the 350 or so seronegative members of the cohort. Every donor gave a peripheral blood sample, and the peripheral blood mononuclear cells from that sample were used for TCR beta sequencing. The Qiagen DNeasy Blood Extraction Kit was used to extract genomic DNA from the blood cell samples. The data derive from a study of cytomegalovirus exposure and HLA in healthy donors (dated by TCRdb to 2016 to 2017). As for the study more broadly: An earlier analysis of around 600 of the donors reported 250 to 300 Gb of sequence data and approximately 110 million unique TCR beta sequences from approximately 180 million T cells. An early release that covered about 600 HLA-typed donors contained around 300 gigabases of sequencing data and some 87 million unique TCR sequences. Of the roughly 400 genotyped donors, approximately 82% fell in the genetic ancestry cluster associated with self-reported Caucasian donors. The study aimed to test whether cataloging public T cell receptors could reveal signatures of past pathogen exposure. The T cell repertoires of several hundred subjects were profiled by immunosequencing and related to cytomegalovirus serostatus. A separate validation cohort of roughly 130 different subjects was used in addition to the roughly 620-subject first cohort. To predict cytomegalovirus infection status, the study combined high-throughput TCR immunosequencing, statistical association of individual TCRs with disease status, and machine learning. In a later analysis, previously published TCR beta repertoires from about 670 donors were re-analyzed and high-resolution HLA genotyping was added so that TCR occurrence patterns could be studied. In the later analysis, no new phenotypic data were used to find candidate immune exposures; instead, reliance was placed on TCR beta sequences and their occurrence across donors. To decide whether each TCR beta V gene segment behaved as functional or pseudogenic, an earlier analysis of fewer than 750 of the donors relied on high-throughput TCR beta sequencing. Donor age, sex, ethnicity and CMV serostatus were compiled together with the repertoire data. A later genetic analysis used genome-wide SNP genotypes for about three fifths of the 666 donors, treating that subset as a discovery cohort. All discovery cohort repertoires had been generated on a single sequencing platform. HLA typing covered class I and class II loci at four-digit resolution. Typing coverage differed by locus: A, B, C, DRB1 and DQB1 were typed in roughly 620-630 donors, DQA1 in about 560, DPA1 in 600 to 610, and DPB1 in 450 to 480. About five DR-DQ haplotypes were treated as single units for association and clustering because of strong linkage in the cohort. Among roughly 370 genotyped donors of the cohort, an average of around 240,000 unique TCR beta nucleotide sequences were sequenced per donor, roughly a sixth of them non-productive.

Overall study outcomes, separate from this receptor: In a later analysis, HLA-associated TCR beta chains were found to be more clonally expanded and to have lower generation probabilities than equally common non-associated chains. A cluster of highly shared sequence variants was judged likely to be a technical artifact of the sequencing pipeline. Correlated functional status among segregating V segments might be attributable to linkage disequilibrium, but an unknown experimental factor could not be ruled out. The presence/absence analyses assumed that sequencing depth was roughly uniform across donors, and that assumption may not be true. Several of the top co-occurrence clusters appeared to be linked to parvovirus B19, influenza, CMV and Epstein-Barr virus, according to a later analysis. Some IMGT-functional V segments, including TRBV6-2 and TRBV6-3, could not be told apart with the 87-base-pair reads, so those segments were excluded. A total of about 180 TCR beta chains were listed by the study as associated with cytomegalovirus. Because some donors lacked HLA typing at each locus, the association tests relied only on the typed subset. In an earlier analysis of 587 of the donors, most TCR beta V segments were observed in productive rearrangements about 90% or about 30% of the time, broadly matching IMGT annotations. According to a later genetic analysis, donors in an Asian-associated ancestry cluster had fewer N-insertions in productive TCRs than the approximately 670-donor mean. The authors suggested that the approach could potentially be extended to other disease states and immunological phenotypes. A further reported finding was that TCR beta sequences accurately predicted the HLA-A and HLA-B alleles for most subjects in the first cohort. In vitro tests confirmed that a few of the cytomegalovirus-associated TCR beta chains recognize cytomegalovirus antigens. In a later analysis, the rate of TCR association differed among HLA loci, with DRB1 alleles having the most associated TCRs and HLA-C alleles having the fewest. The classifier was reported to diagnose cytomegalovirus status with high specificity and sensitivity in both the original and validation cohorts. In a later analysis, around 17,000 TCR beta sequences were associated with specific HLA alleles at a false discovery rate of 0.05. Most TCR sequences were seen in very few donors, while some public TCRs were found in many individuals. The earlier analysis of some 560 of the donors excluded 15 to 20 rarely observed V segments, including chromosome 9 orphons, because counts were too low. This cohort had only TCR beta chains sequenced, and the lack of alpha or paired-chain data limited which features could be detected. Immune exposure information for the cohort was limited to CMV serostatus. Assigning TCR associations to individual alleles was difficult when HLA alleles, especially DR and DQ, strongly co-occurred. In a later analysis, most CMV-associated TCR beta chains were found to appear HLA-restricted, with HLA associations seemingly driven largely by CMV exposure. An association between a missense DCLRE1C variant and V-gene and J-gene trimming of TCR beta chains was found in a later genetic analysis and replicated in an independent cohort.

Ends trimmed: V by 1 base, J by 8 bases; bases unmatched to a gene: 13. From the germline V gene (reference sequence), CDR1 is SGHKS and CDR2 is YYEKEE. From the cysteine up to the phenylalanine, the CDR3 has a length of 18 residues. Only CDR3 DNA is held: 54 bases, read in frame from base 1. The library was generated by the immunoSEQ multiplex PCR assay. For the multiplex PCR, a mixture combining 60 forward primers for TCR Vbeta segments and 13 reverse primers for TCR Jbeta segments was used. The CDR3 region of rearranged TCR beta genes was amplified from genomic DNA with a multiplex PCR assay. Amplified TCR beta libraries were sequenced as 87-base-pair reads on the Illumina HiSeq System. The original pipeline was this. A later analysis tallied 75 million to 95 million unique TCR beta chains across the 610 or so repertoires, and about 10 million of those chains were shared by two or more donors. To remove PCR and sequencing errors, raw reads were error-corrected and collapsed into unique sequences using a nearest-neighbor algorithm that merged closely related sequences. To assign V, D and J gene segments, CDR3 sequences were aligned to IMGT reference sequences. For a sequence to be retained, at least a six-nucleotide match to both a V gene segment and a J gene segment was required. A rearrangement counted as productive if the CDR3 had no stop codons and remained in frame with V and J, and every other rearrangement counted as non-productive. Following IMGT convention, CDR3 was defined as the stretch from the second conserved V-encoded cysteine up to the conserved J-encoded phenylalanine. In an earlier analysis of around 640 of the donors, sequences lacking an unambiguous match to a single V gene segment were excluded. An earlier analysis of a few hundred of the donors called V segments functional above 56.7% productive rearrangements and segregating when the between-donor standard deviation exceeded 5%. A statistical classification framework was built for diagnosing cytomegalovirus status from the catalog of TCR beta chain sequences. A later analysis assigned V and J genes by comparing TCR nucleotide sequences with IMGT/GENE-DB human TR gene sequences. The TCRdist pipeline was used in a later analysis to assign CDR3 sequences and most-parsimonious VDJ recombination scenarios. In a later analysis, each TCR beta chain was defined by its CDR3 amino acid sequence together with its V-gene family, and reads without a unique V-gene family were excluded. A later analysis removed 500 to 650 highly shared, low-generation-probability nucleotide sequences to deal with suspected cross-contamination and a sequencing artifact. In a later analysis, a clonal expansion index for each public chain was calculated from normalized within-repertoire ranks of inferred template counts. In a later analysis, generation probabilities were computed with a VDJ recombination model fitted to out-of-frame rearrangements, and the resulting probabilities were checked against IGoR. A later analysis scored TCR-TCR, TCR-HLA and TCR-CMV co-occurrence with hypergeometric tests, applying a repertoire-size bias correction to TCR pairs. In a later analysis, false discovery rates were estimated by permuting HLA or CMV assignments 20 times. In a later analysis, co-occurring TCRs were grouped using DBSCAN, with TCRdist sequence similarity added in when clustering inside HLA-allele-positive subsets. Co-occurrence clustering excluded repertoires with fewer than 30,000 or more than 120,000 public chains, plus five with anomalous nucleotide sharing. TCRdb mirrors the immuneACCESS table, restricted to in-frame sequences. Some clones are absent from its copies; in checked studies, under half trace to an unresolved V gene, and the reason for the others is unknown. V and J calls plus clone size are reproduced from that table; the DNA served to infer D and trimming. The sample table lists 180,000 or so clones, 82% of them with a count of one. The ten most abundant clones make up 1.5% of the sample.

The TCR comes from a man aged 35 to 55 in good health and CMV-seronegative. Sequencing input: PBMCs. Recombination joined TRBV5-5 with TRBJ2-1, with 12 junctional bases fitting TRBD2. The nucleotides are TGTGCCAGCAGCTTGCTAGCGGGAGGGCCCATAATCGGATATGAGCAGTTCTTC. This codes for CASSLLAGGPIIGYEQFF.